The subject of this entry is one TCR beta chain. The sample originates from a study of T-cell memory formation after mild COVID-19. Study-wide context: The two donors had largely donor-specific TCR clusters.

UMIs and sample barcodes were carried by the TCR alpha and TCR beta cDNA libraries that 5'RACE produced using constant-segment primers. TCRdb reanalysed the 5' RACE reads using MiXCR and keeps one entry per CDR3 protein. Among around 400,000 distinct CDR3 sequences listed, 20% to 25% were seen once. This CDR3 is built from 15 residues. CDR1 is SGHVS and CDR2 is FNYEAQ in the germline V gene. V lost 4 bases to trimming and J lost 2 bases, with 14 bases between them. The receptor comes from an adult woman who had mild COVID-19 (a few samples of this study predate the infection). Cell type and time point are not known. The sample taken for sequencing was PBMCs or a T cell subset sorted from them (not recorded which). The chain uses TRBV7-6 and TRBJ2-5; no definite D call. The DNA for the CDR3 is TGTGCCAGCAGCTCCTTACGGTCAGTGCAAGAGACCCAGTACTTC. Its protein is CASSSLRSVQETQYF.